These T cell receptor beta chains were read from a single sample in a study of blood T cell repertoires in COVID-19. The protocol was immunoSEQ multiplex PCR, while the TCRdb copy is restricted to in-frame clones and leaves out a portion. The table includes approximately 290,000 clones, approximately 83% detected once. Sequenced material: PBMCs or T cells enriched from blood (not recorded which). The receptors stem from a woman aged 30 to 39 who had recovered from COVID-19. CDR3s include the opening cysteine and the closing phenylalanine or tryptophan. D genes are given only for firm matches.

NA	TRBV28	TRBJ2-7	CASTMQGLYEQYF	TGTGCCAGCACTATGCAGGGACTCTACGAGCAGTACTTC
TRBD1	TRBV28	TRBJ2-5	CASSLRQGAVETQYF	TGTGCCAGCAGTTTGAGACAGGGGGCCGTTGAGACCCAGTACTTC
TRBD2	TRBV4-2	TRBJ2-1	CASSQLVGTSGYNEQFF	TGTGCCAGCAGCCAACTGGTTGGGACTAGCGGTTACAATGAGCAGTTCTTC
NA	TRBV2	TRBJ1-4	CASSTKTGVNEKLFF	TGTGCCAGCAGTACCAAGACAGGCGTTAATGAAAAACTGTTTTTT
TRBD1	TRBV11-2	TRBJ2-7	CASSLLAGGGEQYF	TGTGCCAGCAGCTTATTGGCAGGGGGCGGCGAGCAGTACTTC
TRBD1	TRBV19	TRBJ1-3	CATTALDRGRAHSGNTIYF	TGTGCCACAACCGCCTTGGACAGGGGGCGCGCTCACTCTGGAAACACCATATATTTT
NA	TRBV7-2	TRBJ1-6	CASAALAGNSPLHF	TGTGCCAGCGCGGCACTGGCAGGGAATTCACCCCTCCACTTT
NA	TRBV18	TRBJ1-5	CASSPRGESNQPQHF	TGTGCCAGCTCCCCCCGGGGGGAGAGCAATCAGCCCCAGCATTTT
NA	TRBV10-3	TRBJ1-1	CAISVEGTEAFF	TGTGCCATCTCGGTCGAGGGAACTGAAGCTTTCTTT
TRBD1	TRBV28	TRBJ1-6	CASSRDSNNSPLHF	TGTGCCAGCAGTCGGGACAGTAATAATTCACCCCTCCACTTT